These 8 T cell receptor beta chains were sequenced from one sample in a study of T cells in Graves' hyperthyroidism and ophthalmopathy. TCR beta CDR3 regions were amplified from RNA transcripts. RT-PCR in the first round (using the HTBI primer set) targeted the TCR CDR3. TCRdb called the multiplex PCR reads again in MiXCR, with one record for every CDR3 protein. The repertoire has about 420,000 distinct CDR3 sequences, about an eighth of them found once; the top ten carry 5% to 6%. The specimen was blood. All receptors come from a woman under 30 with Graves' hyperthyroidism.

This clonotype was counted at least ten times. The CDR3 region is CASSADILVNQPQHF. CDR3 bases: TGTGCCAGCAGCGCGGACATACTGGTGAATCAGCCCCAGCATTTT. This chain uses TRBV6-1 with TRBJ1-5, with a possible D match to TRBD1 (5 bases). Germline lookup yields CDR1 MNHNS and CDR2 SASEGT. The V end was cut by 6 bases, the J end by 4 bases, with 16 bases between. CDR3 length: 15 residues.

This clonotype was observed many times. This rearrangement joins TRBV5-1 to TRBJ2-1, with D tentatively TRBD1 or TRBD2 (5 bases each). CDR3 size: 13 residues. Germline CDR1 is SGHRS and CDR2 is YFSETQ. V lost 4 bases to trimming and J lost 7 bases, with 12 bases between them. CDR3 loop: CASSGDLGNEQFF. The CDR3 DNA sequence: TGCGCCAGCAGCGGGGACCTAGGAAATGAGCAGTTCTTC.

This clonotype was detected ten times or more. V gene TRBV29-1 combines with J gene TRBJ1-1, with TRBD1 matching 9 bases. Per germline, CDR1 SQVTM and CDR2 ANQGSEA. The CDR3 consists of 15 residues. Unmatched junction bases numbered 9, after V lost 4 bases and J lost 3 bases. CDR3 region: CSVAFRDRAHTEAFF. In DNA form, the CDR3 reads TGCAGCGTTGCATTTCGGGACAGGGCCCACACTGAAGCTTTCTTT.

This clonotype showed up many times. The chain is built from TRBV12-3 or TRBV12-4 and TRBJ2-1; no clear D gene. Trimming took off 6 bases at V and 0 bases at J, with 6 bases between the two ends. This CDR3 contains 13 residues. For the CDR3, the DNA is TGTGCCAGCAGCCACGACTCCTACAATGAGCAGTTCTTC. It codes for CASSHDSYNEQFF.

This clonotype was observed many times. This rearrangement joins TRBV28 to TRBJ1-4; D not certain. Trimming shortened V by 7 bases and J by 4 bases, and 13 bases separated the two germline ends. Germline lookup yields CDR1 MDHEN and CDR2 SYDVKM. This CDR3 is built from 14 residues. CDR3 nucleotides: TGTGCCAGCATCTGGCCAAGGATTAATGAAAAACTGTTTTTT. Translated: CASIWPRINEKLFF.

This clonotype was observed many times. V is TRBV27 and J is TRBJ1-2; 7 bases line up with TRBD1. CDR1 and CDR2 (germline): MNHEY, SMNVEV (reference sequence). V lost 2 bases, J lost 8 bases, and 14 bases stayed unmatched. The CDR3 has 16 amino acids. The CDR3 region is CASSLGAGGSLGGYTF. The CDR3 nucleotides read TGTGCCAGCAGTTTAGGGGCAGGGGGAAGTCTGGGAGGCTACACCTTC.

The sample holds a few counts of this clonotype. The rearrangement links TRBV4-3 to TRBJ2-7, with a tentative D call TRBD1 (6 bases). This CDR3 is 15 amino acids long. V lost 1 base, J lost 2 bases, and 12 bases lay in between. Germline-derived CDR1 and CDR2 are LGHNA and YSLEER. The CDR3 reads CASSQGLGAAYEQYF. Here the CDR3 DNA reads TGCGCCAGCAGCCAAGGGCTGGGGGCCGCCTACGAGCAGTACTTC.

This clonotype has a count of ten or more. J is TRBJ1-1 and V is TRBV29-1, with no clear D. Germline V gene data show CDR1 as SQVTM and CDR2 as ANQGSEA. CDR3 size: 11 residues. Between the trimmed V and J ends, which lost 4 bases and 1 base, there was a span of 4 bases. The DNA of the CDR3 is TGCAGCGTTGTAAGGAACACTGAAGCTTTCTTT. It encodes CSVVRNTEAFF.